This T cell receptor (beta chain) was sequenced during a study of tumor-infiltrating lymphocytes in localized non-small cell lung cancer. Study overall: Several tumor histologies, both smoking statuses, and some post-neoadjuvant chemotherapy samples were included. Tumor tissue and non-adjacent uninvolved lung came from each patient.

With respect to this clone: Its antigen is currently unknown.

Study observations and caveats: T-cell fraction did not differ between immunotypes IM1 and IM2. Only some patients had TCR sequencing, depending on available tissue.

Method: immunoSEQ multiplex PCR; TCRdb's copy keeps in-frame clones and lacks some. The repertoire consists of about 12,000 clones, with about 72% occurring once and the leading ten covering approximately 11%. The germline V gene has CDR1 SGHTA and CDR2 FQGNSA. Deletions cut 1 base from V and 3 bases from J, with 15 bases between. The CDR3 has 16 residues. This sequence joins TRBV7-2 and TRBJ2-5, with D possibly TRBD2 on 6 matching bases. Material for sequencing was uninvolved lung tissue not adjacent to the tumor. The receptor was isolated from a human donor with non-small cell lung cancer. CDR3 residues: CASSLVLVAGKETQYF. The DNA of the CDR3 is TGTGCCAGCAGCTTAGTTTTGGTGGCGGGAAAAGAGACCCAGTACTTC. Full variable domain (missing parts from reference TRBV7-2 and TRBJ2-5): GAGVSQSPSNKVTEKGKDVELRCDPISGHTALYWYRQSLGQGLEFLIYFQGNSAPDKSGLPSDRFSAERTGGSVSTLTIQRTQQEDSAVYLCASSLVLVAGKETQYFGPGTRLLVL.